Listed below are T cell receptor beta chains from one sample, sequenced in a study of T-cell reconstitution after alpha-beta-depleted transplantation in children. A single record per CDR3 protein comes from TCRdb applying MiXCR to the PCR reads. The sample yields over 70,000 distinct CDR3 sequences, 8% to 9% seen once. This material consisted of PBMCs from the stem cell graft donor, taken from the stem cell graft. Receptor source: a human donor who donated a stem cell graft to a child with congenital amegakaryocytic thrombocytopenia. Both conserved end residues are part of each CDR3. A D gene is named only where the DNA matches it firmly. For some rows the clone size is stated as once, few or many, or as a class when expanded; others skip it.

D,V,J,size,length,CDR3,DNA
-,TRBV20-1,TRBJ1-1,many,15,CSARAPGPGGTEAFF,TGCAGTGCTAGAGCCCCGGGGCCGGGCGGCACTGAAGCTTTCTTT
TRBD2,TRBV20-1,TRBJ2-1,-,20,CSARDSSRTSGSLAGGEQFF,TGCAGTGCTAGAGATTCCTCCAGGACTAGCGGGAGCCTCGCTGGAGGTGAGCAGTTCTTC
-,TRBV12-3/TRBV12-4,TRBJ1-5,many,16,CASSQEGRTENQPQHF,TGTGCCAGCAGCCAAGAAGGTCGGACAGAGAATCAGCCCCAGCATTTT
TRBD1,TRBV5-1,TRBJ2-1,many,16,CASREEPGQFYNEQFF,TGCGCCAGCAGGGAAGAACCGGGACAGTTTTACAATGAGCAGTTCTTC
-,TRBV20-1,TRBJ2-7,many,10,CSAADGGLYF,TGCAGTGCTGCCGACGGGGGTTTGTACTTC
TRBD2,TRBV20-1,TRBJ2-5,many,15,CSARDPGGGMETQYF,TGCAGTGCTAGAGATCCTGGCGGGGGAATGGAGACCCAGTACTTC
-,TRBV4-1,TRBJ2-2,many,18,CASSQVGLDSRSYGELFF,TGCGCCAGCAGCCAAGTCGGCTTGGACAGCCGATCCTACGGGGAGCTGTTTTTT
TRBD2,TRBV20-1,TRBJ2-1,many,13,CSAGAGGNNEQFF,TGCAGTGCGGGGGCGGGAGGGAACAATGAGCAGTTCTTC
TRBD2,TRBV6-2/TRBV6-3,TRBJ2-1,many,17,CASSYSGTSGVYNEQFF,TGTGCCAGCAGTTACTCGGGGACTAGCGGGGTTTACAATGAGCAGTTCTTC
-,TRBV4-2,TRBJ2-5,few,18,CASSQEVRAGVGRETQYF,TGTGCCAGCAGCCAAGAGGTCCGGGCAGGGGTAGGTCGAGAGACCCAGTACTTC
-,TRBV5-1,TRBJ2-3,many,15,CASSRTGELTDTQYF,TGCGCCAGCAGTCGGACTGGGGAGCTCACAGATACGCAGTATTTT
TRBD2,TRBV4-2,TRBJ2-1,many,17,CASSLRLLAGGFDEQFF,TGTGCCAGCAGCCTTAGACTTCTGGCGGGGGGGTTCGATGAGCAGTTCTTC
TRBD2,TRBV29-1,TRBJ2-3,many,16,CSAHTWVAGGTDTQYF,TGCAGCGCGCATACATGGGTAGCGGGGGGCACAGATACGCAGTATTTT
TRBD1,TRBV12-3/TRBV12-4,TRBJ1-1,many,13,CASSTGGDTEAFF,TGTGCCAGCAGTACAGGGGGCGACACTGAAGCTTTCTTT
-,TRBV29-1,TRBJ1-1,many,13,CSVEVDRKAEAFF,TGCAGCGTTGAGGTCGACCGTAAAGCTGAAGCTTTCTTT
-,TRBV5-5,TRBJ2-7,many,14,CASSLIDVDYEQYF,TGTGCCAGCAGCTTGATTGATGTAGACTACGAGCAGTACTTC
-,TRBV11-2,TRBJ2-5,-,17,CASSLGVQEEGQETQYF,TGTGCCAGCAGCTTAGGGGTCCAAGAGGAAGGACAAGAGACCCAGTACTTC
-,TRBV5-6,TRBJ2-5,many,14,CASSPGPSRETQYF,TGTGCCAGCAGCCCCGGACCGTCTAGAGAGACCCAGTACTTC
TRBD1,TRBV28,TRBJ2-3,few,15,CASSLQGARGDTQYF,TGTGCCAGCAGTTTACAGGGGGCGCGAGGAGATACGCAGTATTTT
-,TRBV5-5,TRBJ1-4,few,14,CASSLPGADEKLFF,TGTGCCAGCAGCTTGCCGGGGGCTGATGAAAAACTGTTTTTT
-,TRBV21-1,TRBJ2-5,-,15,CASGGGSAPLETQYF,TGTGCCAGCGGGGGCGGGAGCGCCCCTTTGGAGACCCAGTACTTC
-,TRBV12-3/TRBV12-4,TRBJ1-1,many,14,CASRKGRGDTEAFF,TGTGCCAGCAGGAAGGGGCGGGGGGACACTGAAGCTTTCTTT
-,TRBV29-1,TRBJ2-2,many,13,CSVGKQDTGELFF,TGCAGCGTGGGTAAACAGGACACCGGGGAGCTGTTTTTT
-,TRBV5-1,TRBJ2-2,-,15,CASRTTPGDTGELFF,TGCGCCAGCAGGACCACACCCGGGGACACCGGGGAGCTTTTTTTT
-,TRBV20-1,TRBJ2-3,-,13,CSARVLGTDTQYF,TGCAGTGCTAGAGTACTCGGCACAGATACGCAGTATTTT
-,TRBV20-1,TRBJ1-5,many,14,CSANHQGSNQPQHF,TGCAGTGCGAACCACCAGGGGAGCAATCAGCCCCAGCATTTT
-,TRBV6-5,TRBJ1-1,many,12,CASSYSGNEAFF,TGTGCCAGCAGTTACTCGGGCAATGAAGCTTTCTTT
-,TRBV5-1,TRBJ2-5,many,17,CASSSLQGGVRQETQYF,TGCGCCAGCAGCTCTCTACAGGGTGGGGTGCGACAAGAGACCCAGTACTTC
-,TRBV6-1,TRBJ2-4,many,13,CASSDGLGDIQYF,TGTGCCAGCAGTGATGGTTTGGGGGACATTCAGTACTTC
TRBD2,TRBV7-6,TRBJ2-5,many,16,CASSLRIAGAQETQYF,TGTGCCAGCAGCCTCAGGATAGCGGGGGCCCAAGAGACCCAGTACTTC
TRBD2,TRBV5-1,TRBJ2-4,many,20,CASSPGLAGGVIGNKNIQYF,TGCGCCAGCAGCCCCGGACTAGCGGGGGGGGTCATAGGGAACAAAAACATTCAGTACTTC
-,TRBV11-1,TRBJ1-5,many,18,CASSPERGDIGGNQPQHF,TGTGCCAGCAGCCCCGAGAGGGGGGACATCGGAGGCAATCAGCCCCAGCATTTT
-,TRBV3-1,TRBJ2-5,many,11,CASRVQETQYF,TGTGCCAGCAGGGTTCAAGAGACCCAGTACTTC
-,TRBV5-1,TRBJ1-2,many,13,CASRIDSNYGYTF,TGCGCCAGCAGGATCGACAGTAACTATGGCTACACCTTC
TRBD2,TRBV29-1,TRBJ2-7,many,13,CSAWTSGAHEQYF,TGCAGCGCCTGGACTAGCGGGGCTCACGAGCAGTACTTC
-,TRBV7-2,TRBJ2-2,many,16,CASSPAGFLSTGELFF,TGTGCCAGCAGCCCCGCAGGCTTCCTGAGCACCGGGGAGCTGTTTTTT
-,TRBV5-1,TRBJ2-3,-,16,CASSLGLVWRTDTQYF,TGCGCCAGCAGCTTGGGGCTAGTCTGGAGAACAGATACGCAGTATTTT
-,TRBV20-1,TRBJ2-7,many,14,CSAFLSRGRDEQYF,TGCAGTGCTTTCTTGTCCCGGGGTAGGGACGAGCAGTACTTC
TRBD2,TRBV28,TRBJ2-1,many,18,CASSPGLAGGFLYNEQFF,TGTGCCAGCAGTCCGGGACTAGCGGGAGGGTTTTTATACAATGAGCAGTTCTTC
-,TRBV29-1,TRBJ2-1,once,10,CSVQDHEQFF,TGCAGCGTCCAGGACCATGAGCAGTTCTTC
TRBD1,TRBV20-1,TRBJ1-5,many,16,CSATGGLGYSNQPQHF,TGCAGTGCCACAGGGGGTTTAGGCTATAGCAATCAGCCCCAGCATTTT
TRBD2,TRBV6-5,TRBJ2-1,many,16,CASSSTGGGLYNEQFF,TGTGCCAGCAGTTCCACTGGCGGGGGACTCTACAATGAGCAGTTCTTC
-,TRBV20-1,TRBJ2-1,many,9,CSAKNEQFF,TGCAGTGCTAAAAATGAGCAGTTCTTC
-,TRBV25-1,TRBJ2-7,many,13,CASTRGGSDEQYF,TGTGCCAGCACTCGAGGGGGAAGCGACGAGCAGTACTTC
-,TRBV5-1,TRBJ2-6,-,16,CASRVGPLSGANVLTF,TGCGCCAGCAGGGTAGGCCCCCTCTCTGGGGCCAACGTCCTGACTTTC
-,TRBV7-2,TRBJ2-6,many,18,CASSTPKGERSGANVLTF,TGTGCCAGCAGCACCCCAAAGGGGGAGAGATCTGGGGCCAACGTCCTGACTTTC
TRBD1,TRBV3-1,TRBJ1-2,-,16,CASSQVDRLGKNGYTF,TGTGCCAGCAGCCAGGTGGACAGGTTGGGGAAGAATGGCTACACCTTC
-,TRBV12-3/TRBV12-4,TRBJ1-5,many,14,CASSFGFSNQPQHF,TGTGCCAGCAGTTTCGGGTTTAGCAATCAGCCCCAGCATTTT
-,TRBV7-8,TRBJ2-7,-,17,CASSLLSPFAQNYEQYF,TGTGCCAGCAGCCTACTCTCTCCTTTTGCCCAAAACTACGAGCAGTACTTC
TRBD2,TRBV7-2,TRBJ2-7,many,16,CASSLLSAGVTYEQYF,TGTGCCAGCAGCTTATTATCAGCGGGAGTCACCTACGAGCAGTACTTC
-,TRBV6-2/TRBV6-3,TRBJ1-1,many,13,CASSYSENTEAFF,TGTGCCAGCAGTTACTCGGAGAACACTGAAGCTTTCTTT
TRBD1,TRBV7-9,TRBJ2-7,many,13,CASSLVSGTGLNF,TGTGCCAGCAGCTTAGTTTCCGGGACAGGGTTGAACTTC
TRBD1,TRBV6-2/TRBV6-3,TRBJ2-1,many,15,CASSYPRGQGDEQFF,TGTGCCAGCAGTTACCCCCGGGGACAGGGTGATGAGCAGTTCTTC
-,TRBV6-6,TRBJ2-2,many,13,CASSSRDGGELFF,TGTGCCAGCAGCAGCAGGGACGGCGGGGAGCTGTTTTTT
-,TRBV3-1,TRBJ2-3,many,16,CASSQGLRAPTDTQYF,TGTGCCAGCAGCCAAGGCCTGCGCGCACCCACAGATACGCAGTATTTT
-,TRBV28,TRBJ2-7,many,14,CASDIGRGSYEQYF,TGTGCCAGTGACATTGGACGGGGCTCCTACGAGCAGTACTTC
-,TRBV19,TRBJ2-2,many,14,CASNQGWGTGELFF,TGTGCCAGTAACCAGGGTTGGGGAACCGGGGAGCTGTTTTTT
-,TRBV20-1,TRBJ2-1,many,10,CSASFSPEFF,TGCAGTGCTAGTTTTAGCCCCGAATTCTTC
-,TRBV6-5,TRBJ1-2,many,17,CASSYSRHRSTNYGYTF,TGTGCCAGCAGTTACTCTCGACACAGATCCACTAACTATGGCTACACCTTC